These 21 T cell receptor beta chains originate from one sample sequenced in a study of blood T cell repertoires in COVID-19 (dated by TCRdb to between 2020 and 2021). Library prep was done by the immunoSEQ multiplex PCR assay. Held by TCRdb, this immuneACCESS table contains in-frame sequences only and omits some clones. Under half of the omission traces to an unresolved V gene where checked; the cause of the rest is unknown. In this sample the table shows roughly 80,000 clones, nearly 90% of which occur a single time. The ten largest clones take up around 3% of the sample. The specimen was peripheral blood. The receptors shown here come from a woman older than 75 with acute or convalescent COVID-19.

V usage is TRBV10-2 and J usage is TRBJ2-1; 14 bases line up with TRBD2. The CDR3 runs 14 residues. CDR1 WSHSY and CDR2 SAAADI come from the germline V gene. V lost 6 bases and J lost 5; bases outside the gene matches: 0. In nucleotides, the CDR3 is TGCGCCAGCAGGGGACTAGCGGGAGACAATGAGCAGTTCTTC. This codes for CASRGLAGDNEQFF.

The chain couples TRBV5-4 to TRBJ2-3; 9 positions agree with TRBD1. CDR3 length: 15 amino acids. J gave up 6 bases and V 4 bases, and 9 bases lay outside the gene matches. Germline-derived CDR1 and CDR2 are SGHNT and YYREEE (reference sequence). The CDR3 spells CASSQFDRGGDTQYF. In DNA, the CDR3 is TGTGCCAGCAGCCAGTTTGACAGGGGGGGGGATACGCAGTATTTT. The full variable domain, in which reference TRBV5-4 and TRBJ2-3 provide the parts outside the CDR3, is ETGVTQSPTHLIKTRGQQVTLRCSSQSGHNTVSWYQQALGQGPQFIFQYYREEENGRGNFPPRFSGLQFPNYSSELNVNALELDDSALYLCASSQFDRGGDTQYFGPGTRLTVL.

This chain links TRBV4-3 with TRBJ2-1, with 12 bases aligning to TRBD2. The ends lost 4 bases at V and 7 bases at J; junction bases unmatched: 5. CDR3 length: 15 amino acids. Germline CDR1 reads LGHNA; CDR2 reads YSLEER. The CDR3 region is CASSRLAGGPNEQFF. The DNA for the CDR3 is TGCGCCAGCAGCCGGCTAGCGGGGGGGCCAAATGAGCAGTTCTTC.

This clone has just one count. This chain connects TRBV2 to TRBJ1-5; weak D call: TRBD1 (6 bases). The CDR3 is 15 amino acids. V lost 1 base and J 7 bases, leaving 14 bases between the germline ends. In germline, CDR1 is SNHLY, CDR2 FYNNEI. CDR3 bases: TGTGCCAGCAGTGAAGGGGGGCAGGGGTGGCAGCCCCAGCATTTT. Its protein is CASSEGGQGWQPQHF.

The V and J genes are TRBV28 and TRBJ2-2; D is possibly TRBD2 (6 bases). Germline assignment: CDR1 MDHEN and CDR2 SYDVKM. CDR3 length: 15 residues. Trimming stripped 7 bases from V and 0 bases from J, with 12 bases between. The CDR3: CASIPGLSNTGELFF. The CDR3 DNA reads TGTGCCAGCATCCCGGGACTTTCGAACACCGGGGAGCTGTTTTTT.

The rearrangement links TRBV7-2 to TRBJ2-3, with 7 bases identical to TRBD2. The germline V gene has CDR1 SGHTA and CDR2 FQGNSA. The CDR3 has 15 amino acids. The V and J ends lost 5 bases and 9 bases, in that order; junction bases with no gene match: 14. The DNA for the CDR3 is TGTGCCAGCAGCCCAAGACTAGCCACCCCGTGGACGCAGTATTTT. Translated, it gives CASSPRLATPWTQYF.

This clone occurred a few times. This chain joins TRBV18 and TRBJ1-5, with 9 bases aligning to TRBD1. Per the germline V gene, CDR1 is KGHSH and CDR2 is LQKENI. V gave up 6 bases and J gave up 5 bases; unmatched junction bases: 5. The CDR3 has 14 amino acids. The CDR3 is CASSGTGTDQPQHF. CDR3 coding DNA: TGTGCCAGCTCTGGGACAGGGACTGATCAGCCCCAGCATTTT.

This clone was counted a few times. The V call is TRBV5-1, the J call TRBJ2-1; 9 nucleotides agree with TRBD2. V shed 2 bases, J shed 7 bases, and the junction held 10 bases outside the gene matches. Germline V lookup: CDR1 SGHRS, CDR2 YFSETQ. The CDR3 covers 16 residues. The CDR3 DNA sequence: TGCGCCAGCAGCTTTTCTTTCCTAGCGGGGTGGAATGAGCAGTTCTTC. It specifies CASSFSFLAGWNEQFF.

The rearrangement uses TRBV3-1 (or the pseudogene TRBV3-2) and TRBJ1-5; D not resolved. Germline V gene data show CDR1 as LGHDT and CDR2 as YNNKEL (reference sequence). V was shortened by 0 bases and J by 6 bases, with 12 bases between the two germline ends. The CDR3 runs to 15 residues. As DNA, the CDR3 is TGTGCCAGCAGCCAAGACGGTATCCCAAGTCAGCCCCAGCATTTT. It yields the protein CASSQDGIPSQPQHF.

The V call is TRBV7-9, the J call TRBJ1-4; D ambiguous. This CDR3 is built from 13 residues. The ends were cut back, 3 bases at V and 7 bases at J, with 9 bases in the middle. The germline gives CDR1 SEHNR, CDR2 FQNEAQ (reference sequence). The CDR3 DNA follows: TGTGCCAGCAGCTTGGGCAAGGCTGAAAAACTGTTTTTT. This codes for CASSLGKAEKLFF.

This clone appeared a few times. The genes are TRBV5-4 and TRBJ2-1; possibly TRBD1 for D (6 bases). The germline V gene encodes CDR1 SGHNT and CDR2 YYREEE (reference sequence). The CDR3 is made up of 15 amino acids. Trimming took 4 bases from V and 0 from J, leaving 11 bases between them. The CDR3 here is CASSQGTPSYNEQFF. For the CDR3, the DNA is TGTGCCAGCAGCCAAGGGACACCCTCCTACAATGAGCAGTTCTTC.

The chain recombines TRBV30 with TRBJ1-4; TRBD1 agrees at 7 bases. CDR3 size: 14 residues. CDR1 is GTSNPN and CDR2 is SVGIG in the germline V gene (reference sequence). V lost 2 bases, J lost 6 bases, and 6 bases stayed unmatched. The CDR3 DNA reads TGTGCCTGGAGTTCATGGACAGGTTATGAAAAACTGTTTTTT. Its translation is CAWSSWTGYEKLFF.

Only a few counts were recorded for this clone. CDR3 DNA: TGTGCCAGCAGCCTCTCCGGGACAGGGAGTACCGAGCAGTACTTC. Translating it yields CASSLSGTGSTEQYF. The rearrangement links TRBV28 to TRBJ2-7, with 9 bases aligning to TRBD1. The V and J ends lost 6 bases and 6 bases, in that order; junction bases with no gene match: 12. Germline loops: CDR1 MDHEN, CDR2 SYDVKM. This CDR3 has 15 amino acids.

The rearrangement uses TRBV11-2 and TRBJ2-7; 10 bases are a match to TRBD2. Germline values: CDR1 SGHAT, CDR2 FQNNGV. The CDR3 has 15 amino acids. V shed 1 base and J 3 bases; nucleotides not matched to a gene: 3. The CDR3 sequence is CASSLVSGGNYEQYF. CDR3 bases: TGTGCCAGCAGCTTAGTTAGCGGGGGGAACTACGAGCAGTACTTC.

The rearrangement uses TRBV7-9 and TRBJ2-7, with 8 bases matching TRBD2. Germline CDR1 and CDR2: SEHNR and FQNEAQ (reference sequence). J gave up 3 bases and V 5 bases, and 6 bases lay outside the gene matches. This CDR3 spans 14 amino acids. The CDR3 region has the DNA TGTGCCAGCAGCCGCCAAAGCGGGAGCTACGAGCAGTACTTC. Translating it yields CASSRQSGSYEQYF.

The chain employs TRBV19 and TRBJ1-4; a weak D match, TRBD1 (6 bases). CDR1 and CDR2 (germline): LNHDA, SQIVND (reference sequence). The CDR3 length is 13 residues. V lost 5 bases, J lost 7 bases, and 11 bases lay in between. The chain's CDR3 is CASSSNRVEKLFF. In nucleotides, the CDR3 is TGTGCCAGTAGTTCTAACAGGGTTGAAAAACTGTTTTTT.

The V call is TRBV6-6, the J call TRBJ2-7, with D possibly being TRBD2 (5 bases). The CDR3 runs 13 residues. Between the trimmed V and J ends, which lost 7 bases and 1 base, there was a span of 11 bases. CDR1 MNHNY and CDR2 SVGAGI come from the germline V gene (reference sequence). The CDR3 nucleotides are TGTGCCAGCACCTTTGGGGAGTCCTACGAGCAGTACTTC. Encoded protein: CASTFGESYEQYF.

V and J are TRBV6-4 and TRBJ2-5; D might be TRBD2 (6 bases). The CDR3 sequence is 13 residues long. The V end lost 5 bases, the J end lost 5 bases, and 12 bases lay between the germline ends. Germline values: CDR1 MRHNA, CDR2 SNTAGT. The CDR3 nucleotides read TGTGCCAGCAGTCTGTTGGAGGGGGAGACCCAGTACTTC. Its protein product is CASSLLEGETQYF.

The V call is TRBV10-3, the J call TRBJ2-1; 12 nucleotides align to TRBD2. Trimming cost V 5 bases and J 8 bases; bases outside gene matches: 7. Per the germline V gene, CDR1 is ENHRY and CDR2 is SYGVKD. The CDR3 is 15 residues long. The CDR3 loop reads CAISSTSGGIDEQFF. The CDR3, as DNA: TGTGCCATCAGTTCAACTAGCGGGGGGATCGATGAGCAGTTCTTC.

The genes are TRBV6-5 and TRBJ2-7; D unresolved. Germline values: CDR1 MNHEY, CDR2 SVGAGI. CDR3 length equals 12 residues. V lost 7 bases to trimming and J lost 3 bases, with 10 bases between them. For the CDR3, the DNA is TGTGCCAGCATCCTTCGGTTCTACGAGCAGTACTTC. Its protein product is CASILRFYEQYF.

The chain uses TRBV7-2 and TRBJ2-1; D may be TRBD2 (5 bases). This CDR3 has 14 amino acids. The V end lost 7 bases, the J end lost 2 bases, and 12 bases lay between the germline ends. Germline V gene sequence: CDR1 SGHTA, CDR2 FQGNSA. DNA for the CDR3: TGTGCCAGCACCCGGGAAAGGACCTACAATGAGCAGTTCTTC. Translation gives CASTRERTYNEQFF.